This T cell receptor beta chain was recorded in a study of neurological immune-mediated disorders. This clonotype was seen ten or more times. Its cognate antigen is unknown. Study-wide results and limits: The study found the most TCR clonal expansion in HTLV-1-associated myelopathy and the least in multiple sclerosis, below healthy controls. Across subjects, no CDR3 amino acid sequence appeared in expanded clones of more than one subject, a finding that suggested private repertoires in all groups.

5'RACE with 10-nucleotide random UMIs generated the cDNA. Sequencing runs each generated in excess of 160 million TCR-beta sequences derived from 15-18 subjects. In TCRdb, the 5' RACE reads were re-called with MiXCR into one record per CDR3 protein. The sample shows about 59,000 distinct CDR3 sequences, approximately 12% of them seen only once. Germline lookup yields CDR1 MDHEN and CDR2 SYDVKM. The CDR3 totals 15 residues. V lost 9 bases to trimming and J lost 9 bases; unmatched junction nucleotides: 17. The chain is built from TRBV28 and TRBJ2-1; TRBD2 matches 7 bases. This receptor was identified in a woman aged 60-75 years with HTLV-1-associated myelopathy (HAM/TSP). The sample comprised PBMCs. For the CDR3, the DNA is TGTGCCAGTACCTCGGCGGGAGCTCATCATGGTGAGCAGTTCTTC. This sequence encodes CASTSAGAHHGEQFF.